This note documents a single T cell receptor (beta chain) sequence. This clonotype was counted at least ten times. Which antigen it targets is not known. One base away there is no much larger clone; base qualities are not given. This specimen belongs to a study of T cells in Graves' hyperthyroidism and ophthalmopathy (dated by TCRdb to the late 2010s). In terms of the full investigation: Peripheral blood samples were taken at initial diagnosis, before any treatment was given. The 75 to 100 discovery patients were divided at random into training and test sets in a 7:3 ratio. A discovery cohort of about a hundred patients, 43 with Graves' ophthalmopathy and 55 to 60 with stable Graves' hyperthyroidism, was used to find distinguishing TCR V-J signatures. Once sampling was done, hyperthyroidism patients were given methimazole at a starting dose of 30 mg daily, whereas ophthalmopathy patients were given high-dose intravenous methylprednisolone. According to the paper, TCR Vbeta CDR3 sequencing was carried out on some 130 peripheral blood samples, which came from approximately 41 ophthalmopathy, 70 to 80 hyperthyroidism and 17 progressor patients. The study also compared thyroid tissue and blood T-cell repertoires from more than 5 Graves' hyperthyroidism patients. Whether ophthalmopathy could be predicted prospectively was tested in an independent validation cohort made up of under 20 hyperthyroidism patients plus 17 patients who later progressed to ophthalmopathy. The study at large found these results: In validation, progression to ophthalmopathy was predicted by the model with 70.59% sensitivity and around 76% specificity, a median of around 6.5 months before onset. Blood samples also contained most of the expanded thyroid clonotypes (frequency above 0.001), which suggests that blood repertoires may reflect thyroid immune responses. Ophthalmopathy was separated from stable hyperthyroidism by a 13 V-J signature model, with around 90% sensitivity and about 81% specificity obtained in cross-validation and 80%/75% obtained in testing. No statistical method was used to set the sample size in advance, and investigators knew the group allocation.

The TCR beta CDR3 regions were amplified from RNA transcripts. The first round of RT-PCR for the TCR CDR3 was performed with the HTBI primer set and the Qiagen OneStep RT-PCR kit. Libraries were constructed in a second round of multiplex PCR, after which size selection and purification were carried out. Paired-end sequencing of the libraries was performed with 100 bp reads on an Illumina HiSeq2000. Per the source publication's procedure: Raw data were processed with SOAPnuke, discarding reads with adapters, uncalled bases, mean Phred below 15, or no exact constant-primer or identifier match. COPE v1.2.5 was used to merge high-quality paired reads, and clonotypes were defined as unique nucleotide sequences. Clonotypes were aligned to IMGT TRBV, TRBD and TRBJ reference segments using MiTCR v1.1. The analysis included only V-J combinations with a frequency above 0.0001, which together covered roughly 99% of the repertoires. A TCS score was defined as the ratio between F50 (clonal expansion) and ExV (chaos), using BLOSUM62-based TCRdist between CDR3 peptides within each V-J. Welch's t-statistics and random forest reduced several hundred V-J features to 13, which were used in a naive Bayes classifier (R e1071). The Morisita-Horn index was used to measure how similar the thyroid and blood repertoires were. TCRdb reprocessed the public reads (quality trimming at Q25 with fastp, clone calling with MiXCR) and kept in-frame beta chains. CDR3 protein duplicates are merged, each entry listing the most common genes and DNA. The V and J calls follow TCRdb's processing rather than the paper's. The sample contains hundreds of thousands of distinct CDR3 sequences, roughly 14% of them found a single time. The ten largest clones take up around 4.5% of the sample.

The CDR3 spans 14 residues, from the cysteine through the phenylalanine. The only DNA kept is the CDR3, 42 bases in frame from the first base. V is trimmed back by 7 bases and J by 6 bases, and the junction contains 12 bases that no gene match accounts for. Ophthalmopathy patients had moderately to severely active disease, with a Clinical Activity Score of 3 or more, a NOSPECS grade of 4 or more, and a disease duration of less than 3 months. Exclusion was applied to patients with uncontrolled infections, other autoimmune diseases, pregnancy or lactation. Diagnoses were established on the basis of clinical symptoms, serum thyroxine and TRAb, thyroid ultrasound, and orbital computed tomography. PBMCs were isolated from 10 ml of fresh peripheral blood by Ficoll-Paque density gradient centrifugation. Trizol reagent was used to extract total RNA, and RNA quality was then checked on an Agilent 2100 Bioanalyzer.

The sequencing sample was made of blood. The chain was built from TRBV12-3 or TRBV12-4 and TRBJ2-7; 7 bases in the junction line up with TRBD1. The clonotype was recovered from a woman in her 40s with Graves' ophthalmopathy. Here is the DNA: TGTGCCAGCATGCGGGCCGACAGGGAGAGCGAGCAGTACTTC. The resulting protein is CASMRADRESEQYF.